Presented here are 3 T cell receptor beta chains from one specimen sequenced in a study of shared clonotypes between healthy human individuals. Sequenced by immunoSEQ multiplex PCR; TCRdb stores in-frame clones only, minus some. The sample lists roughly 2.5 million clones, approximately 92% occurring once. Sequenced sample: naive CD4+ T cells sorted from blood. Subset meaning: CD45RA+ positively selected. Receptors originate from a young man in good health.

The chain links TRBV19 to TRBJ1-4; D remains ambiguous. CDR3 length: 12 residues. The V end was cut by 3 bases, the J end by 8 bases, with 7 bases between. The germline gives CDR1 LNHDA, CDR2 SQIVND (reference sequence). CDR3 sequence reads: CASSMQTEKLFF. The CDR3 region has the DNA TGTGCCAGTAGTATGCAAACCGAAAAACTGTTTTTT.

Concerning this clone: In the same sample, other DNA sequences code for this CDR3. The chain carries TRBV10-3 and TRBJ2-3, with D perhaps matching TRBD1 or TRBD2 (5 bases each). Germline-derived CDR1 and CDR2 are ENHRY and SYGVKD. This CDR3 has 14 residues. V was clipped by 0 bases and J by 1 base, with 5 bases between them. This CDR3 reads CAISESGGTDTQYF. The DNA of the CDR3 is TGTGCCATCAGTGAGTCGGGGGGCACAGATACGCAGTATTTT.

The gene calls are TRBV7-2 and TRBJ1-5, with D hard to call. Germline V gene lookup returns CDR1 SGHTA and CDR2 FQGNSA. CDR3 length: 16 amino acids. Deletions cut 1 base from V and 0 bases from J, with 10 bases between. CDR3 coding DNA: TGTGCCAGCAGCTTAGAACCTGGGGTTAGCAATCAGCCCCAGCATTTT. Translated, it gives CASSLEPGVSNQPQHF.